The 16 T cell receptor beta chains in this list originate from one sample, sequenced in a study of blood T cell repertoires in COVID-19. Measured with immunoSEQ multiplex PCR; TCRdb has only the in-frame clones, and not every one. The sample carries fewer than 350,000 clones, around 88% recorded once. The sequencing input was PBMCs or T cells enriched from blood (not recorded which). The origin of the receptors is a woman in her thirties or forties who had recovered from COVID-19.

The chain couples TRBV29-1 to TRBJ2-3; 9 nucleotides line up with TRBD2. The ends lost 2 bases at V and 0 bases at J; junction bases unmatched: 3. Germline loops: CDR1 SQVTM, CDR2 ANQGSEA. The CDR3 has 15 residues. CDR3 sequence: CSVEPSGASTDTQYF. CDR3 DNA sequence: TGCAGCGTTGAACCTAGCGGGGCTAGCACAGATACGCAGTATTTT.

The genes are TRBV5-1 and TRBJ2-5; TRBD2 matches at 7 bases. The germline gives CDR1 SGHRS, CDR2 YFSETQ. Germline trimming cut 4 bases from V and 5 bases from J; bases unmatched to any gene: 14. The CDR3 is made up of 16 amino acids. Here the CDR3 DNA reads TGCGCCAGCAGCGGGAGCCGGGACTACCGGACCGAGACCCAGTACTTC. It yields the protein CASSGSRDYRTETQYF.

This chain connects TRBV19 to TRBJ1-3, with D perhaps TRBD1 (5 bases). Germline-derived CDR1 and CDR2 are LNHDA and SQIVND (reference sequence). The ends were cut back, 3 bases at V and 1 base at J, with 19 bases in the middle. The CDR3 covers 18 residues. Here the CDR3 reads CASSIAAGRIISGNTIYF. In nucleotides, the CDR3 is TGTGCCAGTAGTATTGCGGCAGGGCGCATTATATCTGGAAACACCATATATTTT.

The chain has TRBV6-2 or TRBV6-3 and TRBJ1-4; 8 nucleotides agree with TRBD1. The CDR3 contains 13 residues. V shed 5 bases, J shed 5 bases, and the junction held 1 base outside the gene matches. Germline assignment: CDR1 MNHEY and CDR2 SVGEGT. The CDR3 DNA reads as TGTGCCAGCAGTCGGACAGGGAATGAAAAACTGTTTTTT. This encodes CASSRTGNEKLFF.

The J gene is TRBJ2-2, the V gene TRBV2, with 8 bases lining up with TRBD1. The ends lost 6 bases at V and 4 bases at J; junction bases unmatched: 7. This CDR3 comprises 15 residues. Germline CDR1 is SNHLY and CDR2 is FYNNEI. The CDR3 loop is CASRKQGEFTGELFF. CDR3 DNA: TGTGCCAGCAGGAAACAGGGGGAGTTCACCGGGGAGCTGTTTTTT.

This clone was seen only a few times. V gene TRBV28 combines with J gene TRBJ2-1; D gene ambiguous. The CDR3 runs to 13 residues. V gave up 4 bases and J gave up 4 bases, with 8 bases separating them. Per germline, CDR1 MDHEN and CDR2 SYDVKM. CDR3 nucleotides: TGTGCCAGCAGTTCCGTAGTTTACAATGAGCAGTTCTTC. This sequence encodes CASSSVVYNEQFF.

The V call is TRBV30, the J call TRBJ1-2; 8 bases line up with TRBD1. V shed 2 bases and J 7 bases; nucleotides not matched to a gene: 3. Germline loops: CDR1 GTSNPN, CDR2 SVGIG (reference sequence). CDR3 length: 12 residues. CDR3 DNA: TGTGCCTGGAGTCCAGGGGGCTCTGGCTACACCTTC. Residues: CAWSPGGSGYTF.

The chain combines TRBV9 with TRBJ1-1; D may be TRBD1 (5 bases). The CDR3 runs 14 residues. From germline, CDR1 is SGDLS and CDR2 YYNGEE. Trimming cost V 6 bases and J 5 bases, with 17 bases left between them. This chain's CDR3 is CASTPGRAWTEAFF. As DNA, the CDR3 is TGTGCCAGCACACCCGGCAGGGCTTGGACTGAAGCTTTCTTT.

J is TRBJ2-1 and V is TRBV2, with 7 bases aligning to TRBD2. With 1 base clipped from V and 7 bases from J, the junction kept 4 bases outside the gene matches. The germline V gene encodes CDR1 SNHLY and CDR2 FYNNEI. The CDR3 runs to 14 residues. The CDR3 region has the DNA TGTGCCAGCAGTGAAGGGGGGACTAAGAATGAGCAGTTCTTC. Translation: CASSEGGTKNEQFF.

The CDR3 region is CASIGVTNNEQFF. CDR3 nucleotides: TGTGCCAGCATTGGCGTTACTAACAATGAGCAGTTCTTC. This chain uses TRBV28 with TRBJ2-1, with D unresolved. Germline CDR1 is MDHEN and CDR2 is SYDVKM. Trimming removed 7 bases from V and 5 bases from J, with 12 bases in between. The CDR3 spans 13 residues.

The genes are TRBV2 and TRBJ1-5; D perhaps matches TRBD1 (5 bases). Looked up from germline, CDR1 is SNHLY and CDR2 is FYNNEI. This CDR3 has 15 residues. V dropped 7 bases and J dropped 5 bases, with 18 bases sitting between them. CDR3 sequence: CASNVQGLKHQPQHF. DNA for the CDR3: TGTGCCAGCAATGTTCAGGGTCTGAAGCATCAGCCCCAGCATTTT.

This clone was recorded only once. Other DNA variants within this sample encode the same CDR3. CDR3 in amino acids: CASSQDPAGSYEQYF. The CDR3 nucleotides are TGCGCCAGCAGCCAAGATCCCGCCGGTTCCTACGAGCAGTACTTC. This chain connects TRBV4-1 to TRBJ2-7; D gene unclear. CDR1 and CDR2 from the germline V gene are MGHRA and YSYEKL. The CDR3 loop spans 15 amino acids. The V gene lost 0 bases and the J gene lost 1 base, with 10 bases spanning the gap.

J is TRBJ1-1 and V is TRBV19, with 8 bases lining up with TRBD1. Losses at the gene ends were 5 bases for V and 8 bases for J; bases not matched to a gene: 10. Germline lookup yields CDR1 LNHDA and CDR2 SQIVND (reference sequence). There are 14 residues in the CDR3. CDR3 sequence reads: CASSQGQVNSEAFF. The CDR3 bases are TGTGCCAGTAGTCAGGGACAGGTGAATTCCGAAGCTTTCTTT. Full variable domain (remainder filled in from reference TRBV19 and TRBJ1-1): DGGITQSPKYLFRKEGQNVTLSCEQNLNHDAMYWYRQDPGQGLRLIYYSQIVNDFQKGDIAEGYSVSREKKESFPLTVTSAQKNPTAFYLCASSQGQVNSEAFFGQGTRLTVV.

The V call is TRBV27, the J call TRBJ2-3, with D perhaps matching TRBD2 (5 bases). Between the trimmed V and J ends, which lost 5 bases and 1 base, there was a span of 10 bases. The CDR3 sequence is 14 residues long. The germline gives CDR1 MNHEY, CDR2 SMNVEV (reference sequence). The CDR3 protein is CASSRRDGTDTQYF. The CDR3 DNA reads as TGTGCCAGCAGTCGACGGGATGGCACAGATACGCAGTATTTT.

This chain joins TRBV27 and TRBJ1-1, with D possibly matching TRBD1 (6 bases). The V gene's germline CDR1 is MNHEY and CDR2 SMNVEV (reference sequence). Trimming took off 2 bases at V and 3 bases at J, with 19 bases between the two ends. The CDR3 is 17 amino acids. CDR3 in DNA: TGTGCCAGCAGTTTAGGGGGCGGGCTAAGAGGTCACACTGAAGCTTTCTTT. Protein product: CASSLGGGLRGHTEAFF.

The rearrangement uses TRBV3-1 (or the pseudogene TRBV3-2) and TRBJ2-5; D uncertain. The CDR3 has 14 amino acids. Germline CDR1 LGHDT, CDR2 YNNKEL (reference sequence). V was pared by 4 bases and J by 5 bases, with 14 bases between. The CDR3 is CASSRRTLGETQYF. CDR3 nucleotide sequence: TGTGCCAGCAGCCGCCGTACCCTAGGTGAGACCCAGTACTTC.